This entry lists 9 T cell receptor beta chains sequenced from one sample in a study of cytomegalovirus exposure and HLA in healthy donors. The PCR made use of 60 Vbeta and 13 Jbeta primers. The repertoire was sequenced with immunoSEQ multiplex PCR; TCRdb's copy has only in-frame clones and lacks some. The repertoire table contains 120,000 to 150,000 clones. Sequencing was performed on PBMCs. The receptors derive from a woman between 18 and 29 years old in good health and CMV-seronegative.

The genes are TRBV7-2 and TRBJ2-2; tentative D call: TRBD1 (5 bases). V shed 6 bases and J shed 0 bases, with 14 bases lying between them. The germline V gene has CDR1 SGHTA and CDR2 FQGNSA. This CDR3 comprises 16 residues. The DNA for the CDR3 is TGTGCCAGCAGTCCCTTTTGGGGCCCGAACACCGGGGAGCTGTTTTTT. This encodes CASSPFWGPNTGELFF.

The rearrangement joins TRBV7-9 to TRBJ2-6; possibly TRBD2 for D (6 bases). The CDR3 totals 16 residues. CDR1 is SEHNR, CDR2 FQNEAQ, per germline (reference sequence). Trimming cost V 1 base and J 4 bases, with 11 bases left between them. CDR3 residues: CASSLEGGAGANVLTF. CDR3 coding DNA: TGTGCCAGCAGCTTAGAAGGAGGGGCAGGGGCCAACGTCCTGACTTTC. Filled out from reference TRBV7-9 and TRBJ2-6, the complete variable domain reads DTGVSQNPRHKITKRGQNVTFRCDPISEHNRLYWYRQTLGQGPEFLTYFQNEAQLEKSRLLSDRFSAERPKGSFSTLEIQRTEQGDSAMYLCASSLEGGAGANVLTFGAGSRLTVL.

The rearrangement links TRBV6-1 to TRBJ1-2; weak D call: TRBD1 (6 bases). CDR1 and CDR2 from the germline V gene are MNHNS and SASEGT. V dropped 3 bases and J dropped 4 bases, with 9 bases sitting between them. The CDR3 spans 13 residues. The CDR3 is CASSETGFYGYTF. As DNA, the CDR3 is TGTGCCAGCAGTGAGACAGGTTTCTATGGCTACACCTTC.

The rearrangement joins TRBV5-1 to TRBJ2-7; 7 positions agree with TRBD1. This CDR3 region has 14 residues. Germline-derived CDR1 and CDR2 are SGHRS and YFSETQ. The V and J ends lost 0 bases and 3 bases, in that order; junction bases with no gene match: 3. The chain's CDR3 is CASSLGTGRYEQYF. In DNA form, the CDR3 reads TGCGCCAGCAGCTTGGGGACAGGCCGCTACGAGCAGTACTTC.

The chain has TRBV6-5 and TRBJ2-3; 9 nucleotides match TRBD2. Unmatched junction bases numbered 6, after V lost 4 bases and J lost 1 base. This CDR3 contains 16 residues. CDR1 MNHEY and CDR2 SVGAGI come from the germline V gene. The CDR3 sequence is CASSSRLAERTDTQYF. The CDR3 DNA reads TGTGCCAGCAGTTCTCGACTAGCGGAGCGCACAGATACGCAGTATTTT.

This chain connects TRBV19 to TRBJ1-3; TRBD1 agrees at 10 bases. In germline, CDR1 is LNHDA, CDR2 SQIVND (reference sequence). The V segment lost 7 bases and the J segment 1 base; nucleotides outside the gene matches: 7. The CDR3 is made up of 16 amino acids. The CDR3 DNA follows: TGTGCCAGTATCAGGCCGGGACAGGGGTCTGGAAACACCATATATTTT. Translation gives CASIRPGQGSGNTIYF.

This rearrangement joins TRBV5-6 to TRBJ2-1; TRBD2 aligns across 10 bases. V lost 2 bases, J lost 9 bases, and 2 bases stayed unmatched. CDR3 length: 13 amino acids. The V gene's germline CDR1 is SGHDT and CDR2 YYEEEE. The CDR3, as DNA: TGTGCCAGCAGCTTCGTAGCGGGAGGTGAGCAGTTCTTC. It specifies CASSFVAGGEQFF. Using reference TRBV5-6 and TRBJ2-1 for the parts outside the CDR3, the full variable domain is DAGVTQSPTHLIKTRGQQVTLRCSPKSGHDTVSWYQQALGQGPQFIFQYYEEEERQRGNFPDRFSGHQFPNYSSELNVNALLLGDSALYLCASSFVAGGEQFFGPGTRLTVL.

The gene calls are TRBV7-6 and TRBJ1-1; D gene uncertain. This CDR3 is 14 amino acids long. V lost 1 base to trimming and J lost 4 bases, with 10 bases between them. Germline CDR1 is SGHVS and CDR2 is FNYEAQ. The CDR3 here is CASSLGVVTTEAFF. In DNA form, the CDR3 reads TGTGCCAGCAGCTTAGGCGTTGTTACCACTGAAGCTTTCTTT.

The chain combines TRBV10-3 with TRBJ2-5, with D maybe TRBD1 (6 bases). Trimming took 0 bases from V and 2 from J, leaving 7 bases between them. CDR1 and CDR2 from the germline V gene are ENHRY and SYGVKD. This CDR3 region has 14 residues. The CDR3 protein is CAISESRGQETQYF. For the CDR3, the DNA is TGTGCCATCAGTGAGTCAAGGGGGCAAGAGACCCAGTACTTC.